This T cell receptor beta chain was observed in a study of blood T cell repertoires in COVID-19. This CDR3 comprises 15 residues. The germline CDR1 and CDR2 sequences are KGHDR and SFDVKD. The trim removed 2 bases at V and 4 bases at J, leaving 6 bases unmatched. TCRdb's table, derived via immunoSEQ multiplex PCR, lists solely in-frame clones and lacks some. The repertoire holds around 200,000 clones, roughly 73% seen once, with roughly 2.8% in the top ten. This TCR was recovered from an elderly woman with active or convalescent COVID-19. This chain uses TRBV24-1 with TRBJ1-2, with 7 bases lining up with TRBD1. The sample was peripheral blood. CDR3 sequence: CATSDSPGTAYGYTF. The CDR3 DNA follows: TGTGCCACCAGTGATTCGCCCGGGACAGCCTATGGCTACACCTTC.